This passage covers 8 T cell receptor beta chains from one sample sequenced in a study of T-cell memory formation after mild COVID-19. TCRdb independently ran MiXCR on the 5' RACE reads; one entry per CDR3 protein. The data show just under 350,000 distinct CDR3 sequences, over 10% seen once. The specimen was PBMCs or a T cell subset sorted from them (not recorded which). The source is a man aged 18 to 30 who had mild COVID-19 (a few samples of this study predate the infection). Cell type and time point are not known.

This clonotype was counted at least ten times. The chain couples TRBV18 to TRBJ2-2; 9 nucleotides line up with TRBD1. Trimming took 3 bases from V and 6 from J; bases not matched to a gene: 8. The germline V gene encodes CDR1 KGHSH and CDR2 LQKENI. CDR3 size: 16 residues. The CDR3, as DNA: TGTGCCAGCTCACCCATTGGACAGGGGCGCGCCGGGGAGCTGTTTTTT. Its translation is CASSPIGQGRAGELFF.

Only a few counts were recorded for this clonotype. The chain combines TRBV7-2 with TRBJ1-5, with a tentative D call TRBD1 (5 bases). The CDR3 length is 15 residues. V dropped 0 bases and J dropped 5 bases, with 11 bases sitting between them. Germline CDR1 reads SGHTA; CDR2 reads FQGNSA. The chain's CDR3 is CASSLASGLDQPQHF. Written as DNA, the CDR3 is TGTGCCAGCAGCTTAGCCTCAGGGCTTGATCAGCCCCAGCATTTT. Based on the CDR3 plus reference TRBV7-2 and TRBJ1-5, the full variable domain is GAGVSQSPSNKVTEKGKDVELRCDPISGHTALYWYRQSLGQGLEFLIYFQGNSAPDKSGLPSDRFSAERTGGSVSTLTIQRTQQEDSAVYLCASSLASGLDQPQHFGDGTRLSIL.

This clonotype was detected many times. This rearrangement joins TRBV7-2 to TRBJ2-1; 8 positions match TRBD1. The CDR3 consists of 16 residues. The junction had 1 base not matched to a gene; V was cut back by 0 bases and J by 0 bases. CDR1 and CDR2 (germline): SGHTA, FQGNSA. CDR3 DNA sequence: TGTGCCAGCAGCTTAGCGGGGACAGGCTCCTACAATGAGCAGTTCTTC. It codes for CASSLAGTGSYNEQFF.

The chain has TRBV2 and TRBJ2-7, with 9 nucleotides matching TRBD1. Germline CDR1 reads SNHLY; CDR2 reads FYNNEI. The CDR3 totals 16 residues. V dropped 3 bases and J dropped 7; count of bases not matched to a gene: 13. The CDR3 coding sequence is TGTGCCAGCAGTGATCCCCTCCGGGACAGGGTGAGGGAGCAGTACTTC. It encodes CASSDPLRDRVREQYF.

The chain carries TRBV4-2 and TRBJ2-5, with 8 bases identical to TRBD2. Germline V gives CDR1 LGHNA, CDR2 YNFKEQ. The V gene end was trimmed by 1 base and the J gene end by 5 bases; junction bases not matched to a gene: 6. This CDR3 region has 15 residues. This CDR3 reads CASSQGPGGRETQYF. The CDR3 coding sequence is TGTGCCAGCAGCCAAGGGCCGGGGGGGCGTGAGACCCAGTACTTC.

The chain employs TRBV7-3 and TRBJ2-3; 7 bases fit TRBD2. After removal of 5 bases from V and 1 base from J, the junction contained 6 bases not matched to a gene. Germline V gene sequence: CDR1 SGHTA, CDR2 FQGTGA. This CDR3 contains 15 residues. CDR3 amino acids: CASSPSGPRTDTQYF. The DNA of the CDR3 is TGTGCCAGCAGCCCTAGCGGCCCACGCACAGATACGCAGTATTTT.

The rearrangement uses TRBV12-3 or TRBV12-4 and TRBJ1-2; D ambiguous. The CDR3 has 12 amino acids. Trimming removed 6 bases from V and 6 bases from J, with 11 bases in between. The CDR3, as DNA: TGTGCCAGCAGCCCCACGTTTAATGGCTACACCTTC. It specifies CASSPTFNGYTF.

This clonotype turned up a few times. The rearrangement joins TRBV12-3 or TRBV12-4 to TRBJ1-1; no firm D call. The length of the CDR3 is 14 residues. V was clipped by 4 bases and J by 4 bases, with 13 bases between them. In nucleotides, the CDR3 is TGTGCCAGCAGTTGGGCTCAGTCGACCACTGAAGCTTTCTTT. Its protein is CASSWAQSTTEAFF.